This TCR beta chain derives from a study of T cells in Graves' hyperthyroidism and ophthalmopathy. Stable disease denoted Graves' hyperthyroidism without ophthalmopathy progression within 18 months. This clonotype was found a few times. RNA transcripts served as the template for amplifying TCR beta CDR3 regions. First-round RT-PCR with HTBI primers amplified the TCR CDR3 region. One entry per CDR3 protein, called by TCRdb with MiXCR from the multiplex PCR reads. The sample contains about 400,000 distinct CDR3 sequences, less than 15% of which appear only once. Trimming at V came to 1 base and at J to 0 bases, leaving 10 bases not matched to a gene. Looked up from germline, CDR1 is SGDLS and CDR2 is YYNGEE. The CDR3 length is 19 residues.

The chain combines TRBV9 with TRBJ2-6; 7 bases are a match to TRBD1. The sample taken for sequencing was blood. The sequence came from a woman aged 18-35 years with Graves' hyperthyroidism. CDR3 nucleotide sequence: TGTGCCAGCAGCGTACCCGAGGGGGCGAGCGACTCTGGGGCCAACGTCCTGACTTTC. Translated: CASSVPEGASDSGANVLTF.